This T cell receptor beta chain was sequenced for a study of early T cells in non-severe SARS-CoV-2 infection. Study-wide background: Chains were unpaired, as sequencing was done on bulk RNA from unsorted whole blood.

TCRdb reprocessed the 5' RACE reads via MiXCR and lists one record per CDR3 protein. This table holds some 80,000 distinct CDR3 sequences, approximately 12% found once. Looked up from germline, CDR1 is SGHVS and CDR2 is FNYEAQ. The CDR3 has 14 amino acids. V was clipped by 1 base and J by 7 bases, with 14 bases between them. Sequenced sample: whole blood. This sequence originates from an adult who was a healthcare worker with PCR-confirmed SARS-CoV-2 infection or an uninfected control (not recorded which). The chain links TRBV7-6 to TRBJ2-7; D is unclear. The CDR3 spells CASSLGPASKEQYF. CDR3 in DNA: TGTGCCAGCAGCTTAGGTCCAGCCTCTAAGGAGCAGTACTTC.